Listed below are T cell receptor beta chains from one sample, sequenced in a study of response to subunit inactivated influenza vaccine. TCRdb passed the RT-PCR reads through MiXCR, listing each CDR3 protein once. This table holds over 450,000 distinct CDR3 sequences, approximately 12% found once. The specimen comprised PBMCs from blood, sampled 40 to 50 days after vaccination. These receptors originate from a man in his forties or fifties who received an inactivated influenza vaccine. Each CDR3 is given with its conserved first and last residue. Each record gives: D gene, V gene, J gene, clone size, CDR3 protein, CDR3 DNA. A D gene is named only where the DNA matches it firmly. Part of the rows lack a size; the others show once, few, many or a class for expanded clones.

d_gene: TRBD1; v_gene: TRBV7-2; j_gene: TRBJ1-2; abundance: few; CDR3aa: CASSHGTGNYGYTF; CDR3nt: TGTGCCAGCAGCCATGGGACAGGGAACTATGGCTACACCTTC
d_gene: TRBD1; v_gene: TRBV20-1; j_gene: TRBJ1-1; abundance: NA; CDR3aa: CCAFGQDHRTLNTEAFF; CDR3nt: TGCTGTGCTTTCGGACAGGATCATAGGACCCTGAACACTGAAGCTTTCTTT
d_gene: TRBD1; v_gene: TRBV5-1; j_gene: TRBJ2-6; abundance: many; CDR3aa: CATQPGQGTTGANVLTF; CDR3nt: TGCGCCACCCAACCGGGACAGGGGACAACCGGGGCCAACGTCCTGACTTTC
d_gene: TRBD2; v_gene: TRBV11-2; j_gene: TRBJ2-3; abundance: few; CDR3aa: CASSQNSGGQTDTQYF; CDR3nt: TGTGCCAGCAGCCAGAATAGCGGGGGGCAGACAGATACGCAGTATTTT
d_gene: NA; v_gene: TRBV10-2; j_gene: TRBJ2-5; abundance: NA; CDR3aa: CASSESGAPRETQYF; CDR3nt: TGCGCCAGCAGTGAGTCGGGGGCCCCCCGAGAGACCCAGTACTTC
d_gene: NA; v_gene: TRBV7-8; j_gene: TRBJ1-2; abundance: few; CDR3aa: CASSHFRGPNYGYTF; CDR3nt: TGTGCCAGCAGCCATTTCAGGGGACCCAACTATGGCTACACCTTC
d_gene: NA; v_gene: TRBV5-6; j_gene: TRBJ2-2; abundance: NA; CDR3aa: CASSPPRTGELFF; CDR3nt: TGTGCCAGCAGCCCCCCTCGGACCGGGGAGCTGTTTTTT
d_gene: NA; v_gene: TRBV7-8; j_gene: TRBJ2-1; abundance: NA; CDR3aa: CASSLRGGGSGDEQFF; CDR3nt: TGTGCCAGCAGCTTAAGAGGAGGGGGAAGTGGGGATGAGCAGTTCTTC
d_gene: TRBD2; v_gene: TRBV18; j_gene: TRBJ2-5; abundance: NA; CDR3aa: CASSLAGVMETQYF; CDR3nt: TGTGCCAGCTCACTAGCGGGGGTCATGGAGACCCAGTACTTC
d_gene: NA; v_gene: TRBV7-2; j_gene: TRBJ2-5; abundance: NA; CDR3aa: CASSLGGSLGQETQYF; CDR3nt: TGTGCCAGCAGCTTAGGGGGGTCTCTAGGGCAAGAGACCCAGTACTTC
d_gene: NA; v_gene: TRBV10-3; j_gene: TRBJ2-7; abundance: many; CDR3aa: CAISRGSEQYF; CDR3nt: TGTGCCATCAGCCGAGGGAGCGAGCAGTACTTC
d_gene: NA; v_gene: TRBV15; j_gene: TRBJ2-1; abundance: few; CDR3aa: CATSRGMGQFNEQFF; CDR3nt: TGTGCCACCAGCAGAGGGATGGGACAATTCAATGAGCAGTTCTTC
d_gene: NA; v_gene: TRBV29-1; j_gene: TRBJ2-7; abundance: many; CDR3aa: CSVGDVYEQYF; CDR3nt: TGCAGCGTTGGGGACGTCTACGAGCAGTACTTC
d_gene: TRBD1; v_gene: TRBV27; j_gene: TRBJ2-1; abundance: few; CDR3aa: CASSIDRGNEQFF; CDR3nt: TGTGCCAGCAGTATCGACAGGGGCAATGAGCAGTTCTTC
d_gene: NA; v_gene: TRBV15; j_gene: TRBJ1-5; abundance: NA; CDR3aa: CATSRVSFQPQHF; CDR3nt: TGTGCCACCAGCAGAGTTTCCTTTCAGCCCCAGCATTTT
d_gene: NA; v_gene: TRBV6-2/TRBV6-3; j_gene: TRBJ2-1; abundance: NA; CDR3aa: CASSETDYNEQFF; CDR3nt: TGTGCCAGCAGTGAGACAGACTACAATGAGCAGTTCTTC
d_gene: NA; v_gene: TRBV12-3/TRBV12-4; j_gene: TRBJ2-1; abundance: few; CDR3aa: CASSFRHRVHEQFF; CDR3nt: TGTGCCAGCAGTTTCCGGCACAGGGTACATGAGCAGTTCTTC
d_gene: NA; v_gene: TRBV7-2; j_gene: TRBJ1-1; abundance: many; CDR3aa: CASRDMGARTEAFF; CDR3nt: TGTGCCAGCAGAGATATGGGGGCGCGAACTGAAGCTTTCTTT
d_gene: NA; v_gene: TRBV6-2/TRBV6-3; j_gene: TRBJ2-7; abundance: few; CDR3aa: CASSERGTSYEQYF; CDR3nt: TGTGCCAGCAGCGAACGGGGGACCTCCTACGAGCAGTACTTC
d_gene: TRBD2; v_gene: TRBV20-1; j_gene: TRBJ2-3; abundance: NA; CDR3aa: CSASNLGGEAGDTQYF; CDR3nt: TGCAGTGCTAGTAATCTTGGGGGGGAAGCGGGAGATACGCAGTATTTT
d_gene: NA; v_gene: TRBV5-1; j_gene: TRBJ2-2; abundance: few; CDR3aa: CASRETLNTGELFF; CDR3nt: TGCGCCAGCAGGGAAACACTGAACACCGGGGAGCTGTTTTTT
d_gene: NA; v_gene: TRBV29-1; j_gene: TRBJ2-1; abundance: few; CDR3aa: CSARRNSYNEQFF; CDR3nt: TGCAGCGCCAGACGGAATTCCTACAATGAGCAGTTCTTC
d_gene: NA; v_gene: TRBV7-6; j_gene: TRBJ1-5; abundance: NA; CDR3aa: CASKVAGDYQPQHF; CDR3nt: TGTGCCAGCAAGGTCGCAGGCGACTATCAGCCCCAGCATTTT
d_gene: NA; v_gene: TRBV7-2; j_gene: TRBJ2-3; abundance: NA; CDR3aa: CASSPWRAADTQYF; CDR3nt: TGTGCCAGCAGCCCATGGAGGGCGGCAGATACGCAGTATTTT
d_gene: TRBD1; v_gene: TRBV7-9; j_gene: TRBJ2-3; abundance: few; CDR3aa: CASSLDRAFTDTQYF; CDR3nt: TGTGCCAGCAGCTTGGACAGGGCTTTCACAGATACGCAGTATTTT
d_gene: NA; v_gene: TRBV12-3/TRBV12-4; j_gene: TRBJ1-4; abundance: few; CDR3aa: CASRNRGLEKLFF; CDR3nt: TGTGCCAGCAGGAACCGGGGGCTAGAAAAACTGTTTTTT
d_gene: TRBD1; v_gene: TRBV12-3/TRBV12-4; j_gene: TRBJ2-4; abundance: NA; CDR3aa: CASSPSRDRGAKNIQYF; CDR3nt: TGTGCCAGCAGTCCATCAAGGGACAGGGGTGCCAAAAACATTCAGTACTTC
d_gene: TRBD1; v_gene: TRBV7-9; j_gene: TRBJ1-2; abundance: few; CDR3aa: CASSFEARTGGYGYTF; CDR3nt: TGTGCCAGCAGCTTTGAAGCCAGGACAGGGGGCTATGGCTACACCTTC
d_gene: TRBD2; v_gene: TRBV24-1; j_gene: TRBJ2-3; abundance: many; CDR3aa: CATTAGGTDTQYF; CDR3nt: TGTGCCACTACGGCGGGGGGCACAGATACGCAGTATTTT
d_gene: TRBD2; v_gene: TRBV29-1; j_gene: TRBJ2-3; abundance: NA; CDR3aa: CSVGLAGLPAEDTQYF; CDR3nt: TGCAGCGTTGGGCTAGCGGGACTCCCCGCCGAAGATACGCAGTATTTT
d_gene: TRBD1; v_gene: TRBV2; j_gene: TRBJ2-3; abundance: NA; CDR3aa: CASTSGTATTDTQYF; CDR3nt: TGTGCCAGCACCTCCGGGACAGCGACCACAGATACGCAGTATTTT
d_gene: NA; v_gene: TRBV12-3/TRBV12-4; j_gene: TRBJ2-3; abundance: NA; CDR3aa: CASSTSILTDTQYF; CDR3nt: TGTGCCAGCAGTACTAGCATTCTCACAGATACGCAGTATTTT
d_gene: NA; v_gene: TRBV20-1; j_gene: TRBJ2-5; abundance: NA; CDR3aa: CSARGVGPETQYF; CDR3nt: TGCAGTGCTAGAGGGGTAGGGCCAGAGACCCAGTACTTC
d_gene: TRBD1; v_gene: TRBV20-1; j_gene: TRBJ1-5; abundance: few; CDR3aa: CSARDLDRGGQPQHF; CDR3nt: TGCAGTGCTAGAGACTTGGACAGGGGTGGACAGCCCCAGCATTTT
d_gene: NA; v_gene: TRBV7-2; j_gene: TRBJ2-4; abundance: few; CDR3aa: CASSPRNAKNIQYF; CDR3nt: TGTGCCAGCAGCCCTAGAAACGCCAAAAACATTCAGTACTTC
d_gene: TRBD1; v_gene: TRBV12-3/TRBV12-4; j_gene: TRBJ2-1; abundance: few; CDR3aa: CASSLVGGVGYNEQFF; CDR3nt: TGTGCCAGCAGTTTAGTAGGGGGCGTCGGGTACAATGAGCAGTTCTTC
d_gene: NA; v_gene: TRBV11-2; j_gene: TRBJ2-2; abundance: few; CDR3aa: CASSLAGLTGELFF; CDR3nt: TGTGCCAGCAGCTTGGCAGGGCTCACCGGGGAGCTGTTTTTT
d_gene: NA; v_gene: TRBV5-1; j_gene: TRBJ2-1; abundance: NA; CDR3aa: CASSLGDGHYNEQFF; CDR3nt: TGCGCCAGCAGCTTGGGAGACGGACACTACAATGAGCAGTTCTTC
d_gene: NA; v_gene: TRBV12-3/TRBV12-4; j_gene: TRBJ2-3; abundance: many; CDR3aa: CASDTASTDTQYF; CDR3nt: TGTGCCAGCGATACTGCTAGCACAGATACGCAGTATTTT
d_gene: NA; v_gene: TRBV11-2; j_gene: TRBJ2-6; abundance: few; CDR3aa: CASRSRGGANVLTF; CDR3nt: TGTGCCAGCAGGTCGAGAGGTGGGGCCAACGTCCTGACTTTC
d_gene: NA; v_gene: TRBV7-3; j_gene: TRBJ2-1; abundance: many; CDR3aa: CASSSNYNEQFF; CDR3nt: TGTGCCAGCAGCTCGAACTACAATGAGCAGTTCTTC
d_gene: NA; v_gene: TRBV7-3; j_gene: TRBJ2-1; abundance: many; CDR3aa: CASSPQGYNEQFF; CDR3nt: TGTGCCAGCAGCCCACAGGGCTACAATGAGCAGTTCTTC
d_gene: NA; v_gene: TRBV7-8; j_gene: TRBJ2-3; abundance: few; CDR3aa: CASSLKGGLATDTQYF; CDR3nt: TGTGCCAGCAGCTTAAAGGGAGGACTCGCCACAGATACGCAGTATTTT
d_gene: TRBD2; v_gene: TRBV11-2; j_gene: TRBJ2-7; abundance: NA; CDR3aa: CASSLSIGLAGGMSSYEQYF; CDR3nt: TGTGCCAGCAGCTTGTCCATAGGACTAGCGGGAGGGATGAGCTCCTACGAGCAGTACTTC
d_gene: NA; v_gene: TRBV20-1; j_gene: TRBJ2-3; abundance: many; CDR3aa: CSAIQGRGTDTQYF; CDR3nt: TGCAGTGCTATACAGGGCAGGGGCACAGATACGCAGTATTTT
d_gene: NA; v_gene: TRBV5-8; j_gene: TRBJ2-1; abundance: few; CDR3aa: CASSSDWGSYNEQFF; CDR3nt: TGTGCCAGCAGCTCCGACTGGGGCTCCTACAATGAGCAGTTCTTC